This T cell receptor (beta chain) was documented in a study of CD8 T cells in ankylosing spondylitis (dated 2017 in TCRdb). For the wider study: The study profiled T cell receptor beta repertoires in healthy donors and ankylosing spondylitis patients to find disease-linked TCR variants. The full study cohort was made up of approximately 27 ankylosing spondylitis patients and approximately 100 healthy donors. Peripheral blood was sampled, and synovial fluid was additionally collected from ankylosing spondylitis patients.

This clonotype was observed many times. Its antigen specificity is not known. No base quality values were provided; no much bigger clone lies one nucleotide off. The germline V gene specifies MRHNA as CDR1 and SNTAGT as CDR2. V drops 7 bases and J drops 2 bases, leaving 14 bases in between. From the cysteine through the phenylalanine, the CDR3 covers 14 amino acids. The kept DNA is CDR3 alone, 42 bases in frame from the first base. Results the study describes overall, beyond this receptor: The disease-linked clones had a CD8+ phenotype and were found at relatively low frequencies in peripheral blood. Blood from ankylosing spondylitis patients appeared to be characterized by a TCR beta motif composed of under 10 highly homologous amino acid variants. Some motif variants had previously been reported in the synovial fluid and blood of reactive arthritis patients, which suggests shared mechanisms of disease initiation. Significant enrichment of the disease-linked clones was reported in matched synovial fluid samples from ankylosing spondylitis patients.

The sample was run on an Illumina HiSeq 2500. TCR beta libraries were prepared by quantitative 5'-RACE with molecular barcodes. The published analysis was carried out like this. A new computational method, built on a probabilistic model of VDJ rearrangement, was used to identify disease-linked TCR variants. TCRdb handled the public reads itself, with Q25 trimming in fastp and clone calling in MiXCR, and kept productive beta chains. Every distinct CDR3 protein forms one entry, paired with its most common genes and DNA. The V and J calls were determined by TCRdb, not by the authors. This sample holds 250,000 or so distinct CDR3 sequences; 24% were observed only once. In total, the top ten clones hold less than 0.75% of the sample.

The chain uses TRBV6-4 and TRBJ1-1, with the D gene not confidently named. The sequence came from a male donor with ankylosing spondylitis or in good health (not recorded which). The sequencing sample was made of blood, either unsorted or a sorted T cell fraction (not recorded which). In nucleotides, the sequence is TGTGCCAGCACCGCACCCGGGGTAAACACTGAAGCTTTCTTT. The translation is CASTAPGVNTEAFF.